These 29 T cell receptor beta chains were all obtained from the same sample, sequenced in a study of OX40 agonist ivuxolimab in advanced cancers. Clones were sequenced by immunoSEQ multiplex PCR, and TCRdb holds only the in-frame ones, with some missing. Of roughly 92,000 clones listed, 90% to 95% are singletons. Sequenced here: CD4+ or CD8+ T cells sorted from blood, sampled in a trial of the OX40 agonist ivuxolimab. Receptors were obtained from an adult with an advanced solid tumor such as melanoma, head and neck, liver or kidney cancer.

This clone was seen just once. This chain uses TRBV5-6 with TRBJ1-5; D possibly corresponds to TRBD1 (5 bases). Germline assignment: CDR1 SGHDT and CDR2 YYEEEE. V lost 1 base, J lost 9 bases, and 20 bases lay in between. The CDR3 runs to 16 residues. The DNA for the CDR3 is TGTGCCAGCAGCTTGATAGGGGCCGGGACCGCTGCGCCCCAGCATTTT. Its protein is CASSLIGAGTAAPQHF.

This chain joins TRBV14 and TRBJ2-7; D assignment may be TRBD1 or TRBD2 (5 bases each). The CDR3 runs to 12 residues. Germline V gene lookup returns CDR1 SGHDN and CDR2 FVKESK. V lost 8 bases, J lost 2 bases, and 10 bases lay in between. CDR3 amino acids: CASGGGPYEQYF. CDR3 nucleotides: TGTGCCAGCGGTGGGGGTCCCTACGAGCAGTACTTC.

In DNA form, the CDR3 reads TGTGCCAGCAGCCGGGGGGCGGGAGATACGCAGTATTTT. This gives the protein CASSRGAGDTQYF. This chain connects TRBV6-5 to TRBJ2-3; the D gene is possibly TRBD2 (7 bases). The germline gives CDR1 MNHEY, CDR2 SVGAGI. V lost 6 bases, J lost 5 bases, and 12 bases lay in between. The CDR3 consists of 13 residues.

The chain uses TRBV6-6 and TRBJ2-3; 7 bases are shared with TRBD2. The ends lost 6 bases at V and 6 bases at J; junction bases unmatched: 12. CDR1 and CDR2 from the germline V gene are MNHNY and SVGAGI (reference sequence). The length of the CDR3 is 15 residues. The CDR3 protein is CASSPGAGVADTQYF. For the CDR3, the DNA is TGTGCCAGCAGCCCTGGGGCGGGAGTGGCCGATACGCAGTATTTT.

The CDR3 reads CASSLVTLAARGNEQFF. CDR3 coding DNA: TGTGCCAGCAGCTTAGTCACCCTAGCGGCCCGTGGCAATGAGCAGTTCTTC. V usage is TRBV7-9 and J usage is TRBJ2-1; 7 bases are shared with TRBD2. CDR1 is SEHNR and CDR2 is FQNEAQ in the germline V gene (reference sequence). This CDR3 spans 17 amino acids. J lost 6 bases, V lost 1 base, and 12 bases had no gene match.

The chain employs TRBV19 and TRBJ2-5, with D possibly being TRBD1 (6 bases). Germline V gives CDR1 LNHDA, CDR2 SQIVND (reference sequence). Trimming took 3 bases from V and 5 from J, leaving 22 bases between them. The CDR3 spans 17 residues. The DNA of the CDR3 is TGTGCCAGTAGTATCCGGGGCCCCTCACAGGGCGGGGAGACCCAGTACTTC. It specifies CASSIRGPSQGGETQYF.

This chain connects TRBV28 to TRBJ1-2; TRBD1 matches at 8 bases. Germline V gives CDR1 MDHEN, CDR2 SYDVKM. V shed 9 bases, J shed 5 bases, and the junction held 8 bases outside the gene matches. The CDR3 runs to 13 residues. The CDR3 loop is CASGQGGGYGYTF. The CDR3 DNA sequence: TGTGCCAGTGGACAGGGAGGGGGATATGGCTACACCTTC.

The chain combines TRBV28 with TRBJ2-6; D is ambiguous. The germline V gene encodes CDR1 MDHEN and CDR2 SYDVKM. CDR3 size: 17 residues. V lost 5 bases and J lost 0, with 14 bases in between. The CDR3 nucleotides read TGTGCCAGCAGTCAAAACACTATGGGCTCTGGGGCCAACGTCCTGACTTTC. Translating it yields CASSQNTMGSGANVLTF. Full variable domain (outside the CDR3, taken from reference TRBV28 and TRBJ2-6): DVKVTQSSRYLVKRTGEKVFLECVQDMDHENMFWYRQDPGLGLRLIYFSYDVKMKEKGDIPEGYSVSREKKERFSLILESASTNQTSMYLCASSQNTMGSGANVLTFGAGSRLTVL.

This chain links TRBV11-3 with TRBJ1-1; a weak D match, TRBD1 (5 bases). CDR3 length: 17 amino acids. The germline V and J ends were trimmed by 5 bases and 0 bases, with 19 bases remaining between them. Germline-derived CDR1 and CDR2 are SGHNT and YENEEA. This CDR3 reads CASSRPHIDSLNTEAFF. The CDR3 bases are TGTGCCAGCAGCCGACCCCATATAGACAGTTTGAACACTGAAGCTTTCTTT.

The chain couples TRBV6-5 to TRBJ1-2; no clear D. This CDR3 comprises 14 residues. The germline V gene encodes CDR1 MNHEY and CDR2 SVGAGI. The ends were cut back, 8 bases at V and 0 bases at J, with 13 bases in the middle. The CDR3 reads CASEALPPNYGYTF. Here the CDR3 DNA reads TGTGCCAGCGAGGCCCTCCCGCCTAACTATGGCTACACCTTC.

The chain recombines TRBV9 with TRBJ2-1, with TRBD1 identical over 12 bases. J lost 8 bases, V lost 2 bases, and 11 bases had no gene match. The CDR3 contains 17 residues. Germline V lookup: CDR1 SGDLS, CDR2 YYNGEE. The DNA of the CDR3 is TGTGCCAGCAGCGTCGACACCGGGACAGGGGGCCGCTATGAGCAGTTCTTC. This translates into CASSVDTGTGGRYEQFF.

The CDR3 nucleotides are TGTGCCAGCAGCTTAGCGTCGTGGAATCAGCCCCAGCATTTT. Its translation: CASSLASWNQPQHF. The chain is built from TRBV7-2 and TRBJ1-5; D not certain. Looked up from germline, CDR1 is SGHTA and CDR2 is FQGNSA. V lost 0 bases and J lost 4, with 7 bases in between. The CDR3 has 14 amino acids.

Only a few counts were recorded for this clone. The chain is built from TRBV19 and TRBJ1-5; D perhaps matches TRBD1 (5 bases). Germline-derived CDR1 and CDR2 are LNHDA and SQIVND (reference sequence). CDR3 length equals 16 residues. V was shortened by 1 base and J by 2 bases, with 12 bases between the two germline ends. The CDR3 loop is CASSIGGAGGNQPQHF. The CDR3 nucleotides read TGTGCCAGTAGTATAGGCGGGGCGGGGGGCAATCAGCCCCAGCATTTT. The full variable domain, with the rest looked up from reference TRBV19 and TRBJ1-5, is DGGITQSPKYLFRKEGQNVTLSCEQNLNHDAMYWYRQDPGQGLRLIYYSQIVNDFQKGDIAEGYSVSREKKESFPLTVTSAQKNPTAFYLCASSIGGAGGNQPQHFGDGTRLSIL.

The V gene is TRBV5-1, the J gene TRBJ2-7; maybe TRBD1 (5 bases). Germline CDR1 and CDR2: SGHRS and YFSETQ. The V gene lost 10 bases and the J gene lost 0 bases, with 17 bases spanning the gap. The CDR3 runs 14 residues. This CDR3 reads CAGSAGPGSYEQYF. The CDR3 nucleotides read TGCGCCGGTTCAGCAGGGCCGGGCTCCTACGAGCAGTACTTC.

The rearrangement links TRBV10-3 to TRBJ2-1; TRBD1 aligns across 10 bases. Germline values: CDR1 ENHRY, CDR2 SYGVKD. V shed 7 bases and J 3 bases; nucleotides not matched to a gene: 6. The CDR3 sequence is 15 residues long. CDR3 in amino acids: CAINVGTGVYNEQFF. As DNA, the CDR3 is TGTGCCATCAACGTCGGGACAGGGGTCTACAATGAGCAGTTCTTC.

The genes are TRBV7-3 and TRBJ1-2, with unresolved D. CDR3 size: 15 residues. The V and J ends lost 2 bases and 6 bases respectively, with 16 bases between them. The germline V gene has CDR1 SGHTA and CDR2 FQGTGA. The CDR3 here is CASSLGWQDPNGYTF. CDR3 sequence (DNA): TGTGCCAGCAGCTTAGGTTGGCAGGACCCCAATGGCTACACCTTC. Drawing the rest from reference TRBV7-3 and TRBJ1-2, the complete variable domain is GAGVSQTPSNKVTEKGKYVELRCDPISGHTALYWYRQSLGQGPEFLIYFQGTGAADDSGLPNDRFFAVRPEGSVSTLKIQRTERGDSAVYLCASSLGWQDPNGYTFGSGTRLTVV.

A note on this clone: The sample holds other DNA sequences that translate to the same CDR3. V and J are TRBV11-2 and TRBJ2-5; D is unresolved. CDR1 and CDR2 from the germline V gene are SGHAT and FQNNGV. The V end was cut by 2 bases, the J end by 5 bases, with 3 bases between. The CDR3 spans 11 residues. The CDR3 sequence is CASSLRETQYF. DNA for the CDR3: TGTGCCAGCAGCTTACGGGAGACCCAGTACTTC.

V gene TRBV7-2 combines with J gene TRBJ2-7; TRBD1 aligns across 7 bases. Germline loops: CDR1 SGHTA, CDR2 FQGNSA. This CDR3 is built from 14 residues. The V gene end was trimmed by 5 bases and the J gene end by 3 bases; junction bases not matched to a gene: 7. The CDR3 region has the DNA TGTGCCAGCAGCCCCAGGACAGGAAACTACGAGCAGTACTTC. Amino acid sequence: CASSPRTGNYEQYF.

The chain couples TRBV19 to TRBJ2-7; tentative D call: TRBD2 (7 bases). V was trimmed by 4 bases and J by 4 bases, leaving 14 bases between them. This CDR3 has 14 amino acids. CDR1 and CDR2 from the germline V gene are LNHDA and SQIVND (reference sequence). CDR3 DNA: TGTGCCAGTAGTACGGTGCGGGGGCAGTACGAGCAGTACTTC. This codes for CASSTVRGQYEQYF.

The J gene is TRBJ2-7, the V gene TRBV12-1; the table's D call TRBD1 went unverified against the DNA. TRBV12-1 is an annotated pseudogene. This CDR3 has 15 residues. CDR3 sequence: CASSFARRGRYEQYF. CDR3 sequence (DNA): TGTGCCAGCAGCTTTGCTCGCAGGGGACGCTACGAGCAGTACTTC.

The chain links TRBV5-4 to TRBJ2-7, with TRBD2 matching 8 bases. In germline, CDR1 is SGHNT, CDR2 YYREEE (reference sequence). The CDR3 is 14 residues long. Germline trimming cut 5 bases from V and 5 bases from J; bases unmatched to any gene: 9. CDR3: CASRVWGLGHEQYF. In DNA, the CDR3 is TGTGCCAGCAGGGTGTGGGGACTAGGCCACGAGCAGTACTTC.

This chain links TRBV28 with TRBJ2-7; D gene unclear. V lost 4 bases, J lost 1 base, and 14 bases lay in between. Germline CDR1 is MDHEN and CDR2 is SYDVKM. This CDR3 has 15 amino acids. This chain's CDR3 is CASSSDSGWSYEQYF. CDR3 nucleotide sequence: TGTGCCAGCAGTTCCGACTCGGGTTGGTCCTACGAGCAGTACTTC.

The chain has TRBV6-8 and TRBJ2-2; D possibly uses TRBD1 or TRBD2 (5 bases each). V was shortened by 6 bases and J by 5 bases, with 13 bases between the two germline ends. The germline V gene has CDR1 MNHGY and CDR2 SAAAGT. This CDR3 region has 14 residues. The CDR3 loop is CASSLEGKTGELFF. DNA for the CDR3: TGTGCCAGCAGCCTCGAGGGGAAAACCGGGGAGCTGTTTTTT.

A note on this clone: Other DNA sequences from this sample encode an identical CDR3 as well. V is TRBV5-1 and J is TRBJ1-2; tentatively, D is TRBD1 (6 bases). Trimming stripped 0 bases from V and 2 bases from J, with 8 bases between. Germline CDR1 SGHRS, CDR2 YFSETQ. The CDR3 loop spans 14 amino acids. CDR3 coding DNA: TGCGCCAGCAGCTTGGAGGGGGGCAACTATGGCTACACCTTC. Residues: CASSLEGGNYGYTF.

The chain links TRBV7-3 to TRBJ2-7; 8 bases are shared with TRBD2. The CDR3 sequence is 16 residues long. Germline CDR1 SGHTA, CDR2 FQGTGA. Unmatched junction bases numbered 11, after V lost 5 bases and J lost 2 bases. CDR3 protein: CASSPQAGAPAYEQYF. The CDR3 coding sequence is TGTGCCAGCAGCCCTCAAGCGGGAGCCCCCGCCTACGAGCAGTACTTC.

V is TRBV7-9 and J is TRBJ2-3; no reliable D call. This CDR3 region has 13 residues. V shed 8 bases and J shed 1 base, with 10 bases lying between them. CDR1 and CDR2 (germline): SEHNR, FQNEAQ (reference sequence). As DNA, the CDR3 is TGTGCCAGCGTCCAAAGCGGCACAGATACGCAGTATTTT. Amino acids: CASVQSGTDTQYF.

The rearrangement links TRBV15 to TRBJ2-3; 12 nucleotides line up with TRBD2. The CDR3 extends over 19 amino acids. The germline CDR1 and CDR2 sequences are LNHNV and YYDKDF (reference sequence). The J segment lost 0 bases and the V segment lost 6 bases, leaving 13 bases of the junction unmatched. The CDR3 sequence: CATRTPDTSGRYSTDTQYF. The CDR3 DNA sequence: TGTGCCACCAGAACCCCTGATACTAGCGGGAGGTATAGCACAGATACGCAGTATTTT.

The genes are TRBV10-3 and TRBJ2-1; maybe TRBD2 (6 bases). Germline V lookup: CDR1 ENHRY, CDR2 SYGVKD. The CDR3 runs to 13 residues. V was trimmed by 6 bases and J by 4 bases, leaving 10 bases between them. The CDR3 loop reads CAISPGTYNEQFF. The CDR3 DNA is TGTGCCATCAGCCCCGGGACTTACAATGAGCAGTTCTTC.

This CDR3 reads CASSQGLAGADTQYF. CDR3 nucleotides: TGCGCCAGCAGCCAGGGACTAGCGGGAGCAGATACGCAGTATTTT. The J gene is TRBJ2-3, the V gene TRBV4-3, with 14 nucleotides matching TRBD2. Germline values: CDR1 LGHNA, CDR2 YSLEER. This CDR3 is built from 15 residues. V trimming: 3 bases; J trimming: 4 bases; junction bases outside the gene matches: 0.